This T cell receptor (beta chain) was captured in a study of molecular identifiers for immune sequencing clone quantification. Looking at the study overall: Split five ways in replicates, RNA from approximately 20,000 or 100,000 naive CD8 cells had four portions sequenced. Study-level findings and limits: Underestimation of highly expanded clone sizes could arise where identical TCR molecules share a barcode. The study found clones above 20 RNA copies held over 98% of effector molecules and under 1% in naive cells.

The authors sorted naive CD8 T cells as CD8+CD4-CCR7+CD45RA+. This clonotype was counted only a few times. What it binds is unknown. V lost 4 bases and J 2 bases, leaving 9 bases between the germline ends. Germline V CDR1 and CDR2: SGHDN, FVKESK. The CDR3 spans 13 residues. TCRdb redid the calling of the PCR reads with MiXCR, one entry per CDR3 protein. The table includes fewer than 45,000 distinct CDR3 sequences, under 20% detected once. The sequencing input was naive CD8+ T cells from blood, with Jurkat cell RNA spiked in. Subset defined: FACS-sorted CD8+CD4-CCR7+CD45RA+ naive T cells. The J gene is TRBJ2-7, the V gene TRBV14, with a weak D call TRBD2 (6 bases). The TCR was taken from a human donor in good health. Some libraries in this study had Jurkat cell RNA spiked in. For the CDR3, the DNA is TGTGCCAGCAGCCTCGGGAGCGCCTACGAGCAGTACTTC. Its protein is CASSLGSAYEQYF.